These 5 T cell receptor beta chains share one sample of origin, sequenced in a study of Graves' ophthalmopathy and Graves' hyperthyroidism. From RNA, the CDR3 regions of TCR beta chains were amplified and sequenced. Following a first-round RT-PCR that used HTBI primers, a second-round multiplex PCR was carried out. TCRdb re-called the multiplex PCR reads through MiXCR, storing one row per CDR3 protein. The sample holds about 600,000 distinct CDR3 sequences; under 40% are singletons and the top ten take over 3.5%. Material: peripheral blood or thyroid tissue (not recorded which). These receptors were collected from an adult man with Graves' hyperthyroidism.

This clonotype was seen more than once but under ten times. This sequence joins TRBV6-6 and TRBJ2-3; D perhaps matches TRBD1 (7 bases). Deletions cut 7 bases from V and 3 bases from J, with 20 bases between. The CDR3 loop spans 16 amino acids. Germline V lookup: CDR1 MNHNY, CDR2 SVGAGI (reference sequence). CDR3: CASTPWGRDSTDTQYF. CDR3 bases: TGTGCCAGCACTCCGTGGGGGCGGGACAGTACAGATACGCAGTATTTT.

This clonotype was counted many times. This chain connects TRBV29-1 to TRBJ2-7, with a tentative D call TRBD2 (6 bases). From germline, CDR1 is SQVTM and CDR2 ANQGSEA. Trimming took 7 bases from V and 2 from J, leaving 18 bases between them. CDR3 size: 14 residues. The CDR3 nucleotides are TGCAGCGCTTCGCCCCAGGAGGGCCCCTACGAGCAGTACTTC. This gives the protein CSASPQEGPYEQYF.

Concerning this clonotype itself: Since a much larger clone is just one base distant, this may be a read error. The chain combines TRBV3-1 with TRBJ1-4, with 9 bases fitting TRBD1. The CDR3 runs to 14 residues. Germline values: CDR1 LGHDT, CDR2 YNNKEL (reference sequence). The junction had 4 bases not matched to a gene; V was cut back by 4 bases and J by 7 bases. CDR3 protein: CASSPGTGPEKLFF. The CDR3 DNA reads TGTGCCAGCAGCCCCGGGACAGGGCCTGAAAAACTGTTTTTT. Variable domain in full (rest from reference TRBV3-1 and TRBJ1-4): DTAVSQTPKYLVTQMGNDKSIKCEQNLGHDTMYWYKQDSKKFLKIMFSYNNKELIINETVPNRFSPKSPDKAHLNLHINSLELGDSAVYFCASSPGTGPEKLFFGSGTQLSVL.

The chain uses TRBV7-9 and TRBJ2-7, with D hard to call. Germline V gene lookup returns CDR1 SEHNR and CDR2 FQNEAQ (reference sequence). Trimming took off 6 bases at V and 0 bases at J, with 12 bases between the two ends. This CDR3 contains 14 residues. CDR3 DNA sequence: TGTGCCAGCAGTTTAATAAGTGGCTCCTACGAGCAGTACTTC. It yields the protein CASSLISGSYEQYF.

This chain joins TRBV9 and TRBJ1-6, with D perhaps TRBD1 (6 bases). CDR1 and CDR2 (germline): SGDLS, YYNGEE. CDR3 length: 16 amino acids. Trimming shortened V by 5 bases and J by 0 bases, and 12 bases separated the two germline ends. The CDR3 sequence: CASRRTASSYNSPLHF. The CDR3 bases are TGTGCCAGCAGAAGGACAGCGAGCTCCTATAATTCACCCCTCCACTTT.